This TCR beta chain was identified during a study of CDR3 diversity in severe acne. Germline V gene data show CDR1 as SGHDN and CDR2 as FVKESK. The CDR3 has 18 amino acids. Trimming cost V 6 bases and J 3 bases; bases outside gene matches: 7. TCRdb re-called the PCR reads through MiXCR, storing one row per CDR3 protein. The data hold 100,000 or so distinct CDR3 sequences, with more than 45% observed a single time. Sequenced: blood. This TCR derives from a male donor with acne. The chain couples TRBV14 to TRBJ2-2; 16 bases line up with TRBD2. The CDR3 DNA reads as TGTGCCAGCAGAACGGGACTAGCGGGAGGGCCGTACACCGGGGAGCTGTTTTTT. Translated, it gives CASRTGLAGGPYTGELFF. The full variable domain, with the rest looked up from reference TRBV14 and TRBJ2-2, is EAGVTQFPSHSVIEKGQTVTLRCDPISGHDNLYWYRRVMGKEIKFLLHFVKESKQDESGMPNNRFLAERTGGTYSTLKVQPAELEDSGVYFCASRTGLAGGPYTGELFFGEGSRLTVL.